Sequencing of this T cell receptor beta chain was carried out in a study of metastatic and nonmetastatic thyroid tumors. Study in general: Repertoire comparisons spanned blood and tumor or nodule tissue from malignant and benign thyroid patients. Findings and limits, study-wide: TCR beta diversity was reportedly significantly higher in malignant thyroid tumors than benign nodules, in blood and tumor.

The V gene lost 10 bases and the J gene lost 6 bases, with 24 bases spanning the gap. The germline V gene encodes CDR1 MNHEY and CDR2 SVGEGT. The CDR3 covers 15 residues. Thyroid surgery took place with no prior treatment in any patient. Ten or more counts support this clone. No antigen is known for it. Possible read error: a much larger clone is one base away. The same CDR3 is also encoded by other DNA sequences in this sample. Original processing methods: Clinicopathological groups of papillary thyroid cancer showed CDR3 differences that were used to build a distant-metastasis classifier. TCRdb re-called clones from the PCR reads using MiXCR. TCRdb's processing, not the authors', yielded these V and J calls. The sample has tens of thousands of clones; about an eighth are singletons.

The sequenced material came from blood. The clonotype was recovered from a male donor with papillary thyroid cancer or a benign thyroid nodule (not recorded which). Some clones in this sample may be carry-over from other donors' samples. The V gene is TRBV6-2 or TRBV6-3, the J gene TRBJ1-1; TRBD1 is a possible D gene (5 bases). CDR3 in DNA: TGTGCCACCCAGACCGGGACGGCAAGCGCCGCTGAAGCTTTCTTT. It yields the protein CATQTGTASAAEAFF.